These T cell receptor beta chains were read from a single sample in a study of cytomegalovirus exposure and HLA in healthy donors. Method: immunoSEQ multiplex PCR; TCRdb's copy keeps in-frame clones and lacks some. Its table records around 110,000 clones. Sequencing was performed on PBMCs. Source of these receptors: a man aged 25-40 years in good health and CMV-seronegative. Both conserved end residues are part of each CDR3. Each record gives: V gene, J gene, D gene, CDR3 protein, CDR3 DNA. D genes are given only for firm matches.

V: TRBV25-1; J: TRBJ1-2; D: TRBD1; CDR3: CASSDGTGRYGYTF; DNA: TGTGCCAGCAGTGACGGGACAGGGCGCTATGGCTACACCTTC
V: TRBV6-5; J: TRBJ1-2; D: NA; CDR3: CASSYSGGAGGYTF; DNA: TGTGCCAGCAGTTACTCGGGCGGGGCTGGGGGCTACACCTTC
V: TRBV5-8; J: TRBJ2-7; D: NA; CDR3: CASSLAGGWSAYEQYF; DNA: TGTGCCAGCAGCTTGGCAGGGGGGTGGTCCGCCTACGAGCAGTACTTC
V: TRBV5-6; J: TRBJ1-4; D: NA; CDR3: CASSLLIRQATNEKLFF; DNA: TGTGCCAGCAGCCTTTTAATTCGACAGGCAACTAATGAAAAACTGTTTTTT
V: TRBV7-2; J: TRBJ2-2; D: NA; CDR3: CASSLGTVGGELFF; DNA: TGTGCCAGCAGCTTAGGAACAGTTGGCGGGGAGCTGTTTTTT
V: TRBV19; J: TRBJ1-1; D: NA; CDR3: CASNLPGWATEAFF; DNA: TGTGCCAGTAATCTTCCAGGGTGGGCCACTGAAGCTTTCTTT
V: TRBV7-2; J: TRBJ2-5; D: TRBD2; CDR3: CASSLGLAGGEETQYF; DNA: TGTGCCAGCAGCTTAGGATTAGCGGGGGGGGAAGAGACCCAGTACTTC
V: TRBV2; J: TRBJ2-3; D: TRBD2; CDR3: CASSEVGLAGSTDTQYF; DNA: TGTGCCAGCAGTGAAGTAGGACTAGCGGGGAGCACAGATACGCAGTATTTT
V: TRBV5-6; J: TRBJ1-1; D: NA; CDR3: CASSLVVNTEAFF; DNA: TGTGCCAGCAGCTTGGTAGTGAACACTGAAGCTTTCTTT
V: TRBV5-6; J: TRBJ1-6; D: NA; CDR3: CASRDRFHSPLHF; DNA: TGTGCCAGCAGAGACAGATTCCATTCACCCCTCCACTTT
V: TRBV6-4; J: TRBJ1-3; D: NA; CDR3: CASNPGSGNTIYF; DNA: TGTGCCAGCAACCCCGGCTCTGGAAACACCATATATTTT
V: TRBV2; J: TRBJ2-7; D: NA; CDR3: CASRGDTSYEQYF; DNA: TGTGCCAGCAGGGGAGACACGTCCTACGAGCAGTACTTC
V: TRBV5-1; J: TRBJ2-1; D: TRBD2; CDR3: CASSLRGGLGNEQFF; DNA: TGCGCCAGCAGCTTGCGGGGGGGTTTGGGGAATGAGCAGTTCTTC
V: TRBV19; J: TRBJ2-2; D: TRBD1; CDR3: CASSPRDSRRGELFF; DNA: TGTGCCAGTAGTCCCCGGGACAGCCGTCGAGGGGAGCTGTTTTTT
V: TRBV5-6; J: TRBJ1-5; D: NA; CDR3: CASSLGRADQPQHF; DNA: TGTGCCAGCAGCTTAGGCAGGGCGGATCAGCCCCAGCATTTT
V: TRBV12-5; J: TRBJ2-5; D: NA; CDR3: CASGLPWGGAETQYF; DNA: TGTGCTAGTGGTTTGCCCTGGGGGGGGGCAGAGACCCAGTACTTC
V: TRBV5-5; J: TRBJ2-2; D: TRBD2; CDR3: CASGPWTGGHNTGELFF; DNA: TGTGCCAGCGGACCGTGGACGGGGGGGCATAACACCGGGGAGCTGTTTTTT
V: TRBV18; J: TRBJ1-1; D: NA; CDR3: CASRGLSYMGGTEAFF; DNA: TGTGCCAGCCGAGGACTAAGCTATATGGGGGGCACTGAAGCTTTCTTT
V: TRBV1; J: TRBJ1-2; D: NA; CDR3: CTSSPRTEGYGYTF; DNA: TGCACCAGCAGCCCGAGGACAGAAGGCTATGGCTACACCTTC
V: TRBV7-8; J: TRBJ2-7; D: TRBD2; CDR3: CASSSVAGGPSDYEQYF; DNA: TGTGCCAGCAGCTCGGTAGCGGGGGGGCCTTCAGACTACGAGCAGTACTTC
V: TRBV5-6; J: TRBJ2-7; D: NA; CDR3: CASSLGVVSYEQYF; DNA: TGTGCCAGCAGCTTGGGAGTCGTTTCCTACGAGCAGTACTTC
V: TRBV5-1; J: TRBJ2-1; D: NA; CDR3: CASSSGRGLEPNEQFF; DNA: TGCGCCAGCAGTTCCGGTAGAGGGCTAGAACCAAATGAGCAGTTCTTC
V: TRBV5-4; J: TRBJ2-1; D: TRBD1; CDR3: CASSLEGQGGNEQFF; DNA: TGTGCCAGCAGCTTGGAGGGACAGGGAGGTAATGAGCAGTTCTTC
V: TRBV7-9; J: TRBJ2-7; D: TRBD1; CDR3: CASSPSRTGDYEQYF; DNA: TGTGCCAGCAGTCCCTCTAGGACAGGGGACTACGAGCAGTACTTC
V: TRBV5-1; J: TRBJ2-7; D: NA; CDR3: CASSLQGYEQYF; DNA: TGCGCCAGCAGCTTACAGGGCTACGAGCAGTACTTC
V: TRBV5-1; J: TRBJ1-4; D: NA; CDR3: CASSLVPGDEKLFF; DNA: TGCGCCAGCAGCTTGGTGCCAGGGGATGAAAAACTGTTTTTT
V: TRBV9; J: TRBJ2-7; D: NA; CDR3: CASSVVSDSQQYF; DNA: TGTGCCAGCAGCGTAGTGTCCGACAGTCAGCAGTACTTC
V: TRBV6-4; J: TRBJ1-1; D: TRBD1; CDR3: CASRDTDRPTEAFF; DNA: TGTGCCAGCAGAGATACGGACAGGCCCACTGAAGCTTTCTTT
V: TRBV5-5; J: TRBJ1-2; D: TRBD1; CDR3: CASSLPGQGAYGYTF; DNA: TGTGCCAGCAGCTTACCGGGACAGGGAGCTTATGGCTACACCTTC
V: TRBV7-3; J: TRBJ2-3; D: NA; CDR3: CASSLRAGARTDTQYF; DNA: TGTGCCAGCAGCTTAAGGGCGGGGGCTCGCACAGATACGCAGTATTTT
V: TRBV16; J: TRBJ1-2; D: NA; CDR3: CASSTGRGANYGYTF; DNA: TGTGCCAGCAGCACGGGCCGGGGGGCTAACTATGGCTACACCTTC
V: TRBV29-1; J: TRBJ1-5; D: NA; CDR3: CSVAATGGGNQPQHF; DNA: TGCAGCGTTGCTGCCACCGGGGGAGGCAATCAGCCCCAGCATTTT
V: TRBV5-1; J: TRBJ2-5; D: TRBD2; CDR3: CASSPRGEAETQYF; DNA: TGCGCCAGCAGCCCCCGGGGGGAAGCAGAGACCCAGTACTTC
V: TRBV9; J: TRBJ2-7; D: NA; CDR3: CASSALGVAGSYEQYF; DNA: TGTGCCAGCAGCGCGCTCGGGGTGGCAGGCTCCTACGAGCAGTACTTC
V: TRBV7-2; J: TRBJ1-2; D: NA; CDR3: CASSQAGDGNYGYTF; DNA: TGTGCCAGCAGCCAGGCGGGGGACGGTAACTATGGCTACACCTTC
V: TRBV12-5; J: TRBJ2-2; D: TRBD2; CDR3: CASGLAGLAGMNTGELFF; DNA: TGTGCTAGTGGTTTGGCCGGACTAGCGGGGATGAACACCGGGGAGCTGTTTTTT
V: TRBV11-1; J: TRBJ1-1; D: NA; CDR3: CASSFAGANTEAFF; DNA: TGTGCCAGCAGCTTCGCAGGGGCGAACACTGAAGCTTTCTTT
V: TRBV5-1; J: TRBJ1-2; D: NA; CDR3: CASSLRGVPQWYGYTF; DNA: TGCGCCAGCAGCTTGCGGGGGGTCCCCCAGTGGTATGGCTACACCTTC
V: TRBV10-3; J: TRBJ1-5; D: NA; CDR3: CASTPGMDNQPQHF; DNA: TGTGCCTCGACCCCAGGGATGGACAATCAGCCCCAGCATTTT
V: TRBV19; J: TRBJ2-4; D: TRBD1; CDR3: CASSDRGPKNIQYF; DNA: TGTGCCAGTAGCGACAGGGGTCCCAAAAACATTCAGTACTTC
V: TRBV7-9; J: TRBJ1-6; D: NA; CDR3: CASSLVTGIKTPLHF; DNA: TGTGCCAGCAGCTTAGTAACGGGGATCAAGACACCCCTCCACTTT